The text below deals with one T cell receptor beta chain. Its specificity is unknown. Trimming left V 10 bases short and J 3 bases short, with 21 bases between. The CDR3 sequence is 15 residues long. Germline CDR1 and CDR2: MDHEN and SYDVKM. These data belong to a study of cytomegalovirus exposure and HLA in healthy donors. Looking at the study overall: Early release data held some 80 million unique TCRs from HLA-typed donors. Notes on the study in general: Prediction of most subjects' HLA-A and HLA-B alleles by TCR beta sequences was reportedly accurate. It was only CMV serostatus that was available as immune exposure information. It was shown in a later analysis that HLA-associated TCR beta chains were more clonally expanded than other, equally common chains.

It was with 60 Vbeta and 13 Jbeta primers that the PCR ran. Clones were sequenced by immunoSEQ multiplex PCR, and TCRdb holds only the in-frame ones, with some missing. There are around 160,000 clones in the sample; 80% to 85% occur only once, and about 1.4% lies in the top ten. The genes are TRBV28 and TRBJ1-2; TRBD1 might be the D (5 bases). Sequencing was done on a sample of PBMCs. The receptor comes from a woman younger than 35 in good health and CMV-seronegative. In DNA, the CDR3 is TGTGCCACCAAAGCGTGGGGGGGTTTTGACTATGGCTACACCTTC. Translating gives CATKAWGGFDYGYTF.